The T cell receptor beta chain described here comes from a study of early T cells in non-severe SARS-CoV-2 infection. At the level of the study: Chains were unpaired, as sequencing was done on bulk RNA from unsorted whole blood.

Individual cDNA molecules received unique molecular identifiers during library preparation. TCRdb used MiXCR to reprocess the 5' RACE reads, holding one entry per CDR3 protein. Of 45,000 to 50,000 distinct CDR3 sequences in the sample, 5.6% were seen once. Germline lookup yields CDR1 ENHRY and CDR2 SYGVKD. This CDR3 is built from 10 residues. Between the trimmed V and J ends, which lost 1 base and 6 bases, there was a span of 0 bases. Points from the study as a whole: VDJdb matching skewed toward anti-spike CD8 responses, missing private and CD4 specificities.

This clonotype showed up many times. As yet, its antigen is unknown. The genes are TRBV10-3 and TRBJ1-2; D not certain. Input material: whole blood. The receptor was derived from an adult who was a healthcare worker with PCR-confirmed SARS-CoV-2 infection or an uninfected control (not recorded which). CDR3 DNA: TGTGCCATCAGTGAGTATGGCTACACCTTC. Its translation is CAISEYGYTF.